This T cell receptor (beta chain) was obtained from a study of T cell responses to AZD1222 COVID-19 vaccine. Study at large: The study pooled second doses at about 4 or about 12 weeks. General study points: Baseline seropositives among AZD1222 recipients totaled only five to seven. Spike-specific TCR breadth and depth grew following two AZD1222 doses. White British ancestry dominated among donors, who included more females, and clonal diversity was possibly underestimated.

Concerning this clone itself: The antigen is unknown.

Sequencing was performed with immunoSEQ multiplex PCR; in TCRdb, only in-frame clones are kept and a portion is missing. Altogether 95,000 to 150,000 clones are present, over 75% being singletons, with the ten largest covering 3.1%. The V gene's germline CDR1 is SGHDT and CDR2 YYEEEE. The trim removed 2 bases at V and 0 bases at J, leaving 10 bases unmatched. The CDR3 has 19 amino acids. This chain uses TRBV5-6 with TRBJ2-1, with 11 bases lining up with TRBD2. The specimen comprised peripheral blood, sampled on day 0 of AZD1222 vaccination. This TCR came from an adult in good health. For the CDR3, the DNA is TGTGCCAGCAGCTTCTTTATAGGGACTAGCGGTAGCTCCTACAATGAGCAGTTCTTC. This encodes CASSFFIGTSGSSYNEQFF.